The T cell receptor (beta chain) described here comes from a study of post-analysis software for immune sequencing data. Study-wide results and limits: Significantly lower normalized Chao1 diversity was seen in multiple sclerosis patients than in controls. Among roughly 5 TRBV segments more frequent in patients than controls were TRBV5-6, TRBV5-1 and TRBV20-1.

TCR beta libraries were prepared from cDNA with unique molecular identifiers. TCRdb used MiXCR to reprocess the PCR reads, holding one entry per CDR3 protein. The sample consists of approximately 260,000 distinct CDR3 sequences, 35% to 45% of them appearing once. V was clipped by 5 bases and J by 10 bases, with 6 bases between them. In germline, CDR1 is SNHLY, CDR2 FYNNEI. CDR3 size: 10 residues. There are many counts of this clonotype. Antigen specificity is unknown. Material for sequencing was blood. The clonotype originates from a girl aged 10 to 17 with multiple sclerosis. V usage is TRBV2 and J usage is TRBJ2-1; D unresolved. CDR3 protein: CASSFEEQFF. The DNA for the CDR3 is TGTGCCAGCAGTTTCGAGGAGCAGTTCTTC.